This T cell receptor beta chain was profiled in a study of T cells after yellow fever vaccination. The wider study: It was SMART-Seq v4 Ultra Low Input that prepared the fractions with low cell numbers.

A universal primer site and UMIs were added as TCR cDNA was made by 5'RACE template switching. TCRdb re-called the 5' RACE reads with MiXCR, one entry per CDR3 protein. The sample lists about 53,000 distinct CDR3 sequences, about 5.2% occurring once. The study, taken as a whole, reports: A weaker secondary response peaked on day 5, the primary on day 15. Clones from primary vaccination mostly reappeared after the booster (roughly 95% CD4, over 85% CD8).

V lost 5 bases and J lost 9, with 22 bases in between. The CDR3 totals 16 residues. The sample holds many counts of this clonotype. The source of this sequence is a man aged 18-30 years who received the YFV17D yellow fever vaccine. The gene calls are TRBV12-3 or TRBV12-4 and TRBJ2-2, with unresolved D. The sequences come from PBMCs, either bulk or a sorted T-cell subset (CD4+, CD8+, memory, or dextramer-sorted; not recorded which), collected on the day of the yellow fever booster vaccination. As DNA, the CDR3 is TGTGCCAGCAGTAGAGGCCCCGCAGGTGGTGGTAGGGAGCTGTTTTTT. Protein: CASSRGPAGGGRELFF.